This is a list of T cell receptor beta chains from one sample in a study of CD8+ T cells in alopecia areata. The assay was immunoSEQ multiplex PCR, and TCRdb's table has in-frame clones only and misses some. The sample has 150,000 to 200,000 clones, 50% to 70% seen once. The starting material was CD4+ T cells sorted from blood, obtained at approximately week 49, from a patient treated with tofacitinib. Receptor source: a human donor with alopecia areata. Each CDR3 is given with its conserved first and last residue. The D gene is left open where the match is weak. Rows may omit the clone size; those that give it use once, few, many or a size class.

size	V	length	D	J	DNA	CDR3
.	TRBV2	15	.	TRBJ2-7	TGTGCCAGCAGTGTGCGGACAAATGCCTGGGGCGAGCAGTACTTC	CASSVRTNAWGEQYF
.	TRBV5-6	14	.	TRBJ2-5	TGTGCCAGCAGCTTCATGCAGGGTCAAGAGACCCAGTACTTC	CASSFMQGQETQYF
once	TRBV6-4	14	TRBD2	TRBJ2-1	TGTGCCAGCAGCGCGGGGGGTTTTGGCAATGAGCAGTTCTTC	CASSAGGFGNEQFF
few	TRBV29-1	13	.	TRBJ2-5	TGCAGCGTTGAATTTCTGGCGGGAGAGACCCAGTACTTC	CSVEFLAGETQYF
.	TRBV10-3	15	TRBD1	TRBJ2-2	TGTGCCATCAGTCCCGGGACAGGGTTGGCCGGGGAGCTGTTTTTT	CAISPGTGLAGELFF
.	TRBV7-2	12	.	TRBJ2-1	TGTGCCGGGGGGTTTGGGTTAAATGAGCAGTTCTTC	CAGGFGLNEQFF
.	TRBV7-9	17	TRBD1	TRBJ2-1	TGTGCCAGCAGCTTAGGGACAGGCGACCCCCACTACAATGAGCAGTTCTTC	CASSLGTGDPHYNEQFF
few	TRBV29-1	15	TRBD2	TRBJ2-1	TGCAGCGTTGCCTATCGGGCTAGCGGGGGGAATGAGCAGTTCTTC	CSVAYRASGGNEQFF
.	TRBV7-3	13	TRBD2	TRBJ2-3	TGTGCCAGCAGCACCACTAGCGCGGATACGCAGTATTTT	CASSTTSADTQYF
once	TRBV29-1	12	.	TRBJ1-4	TGCAGCGCCGGTACGAGGCTCGGAAAACTGTTTTTT	CSAGTRLGKLFF
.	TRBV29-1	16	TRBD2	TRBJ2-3	TGCAGCGTTGTGCTAGCGGGGGGAGCTAGCACAGATACGCAGTATTTT	CSVVLAGGASTDTQYF
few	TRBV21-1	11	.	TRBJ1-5	TGTGCCAGCTTAAGCAATCAGCCCCAGCATTTT	CASLSNQPQHF
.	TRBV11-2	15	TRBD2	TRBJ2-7	TGTGCCAGCAGCGCAGGGACTAGTTTGTCTCTCGAGCAGTACTTC	CASSAGTSLSLEQYF
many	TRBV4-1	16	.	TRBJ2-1	TGCGCCAGCAGCCAAATCGACATGATGGCCTACAATGAGCAGTTCTTC	CASSQIDMMAYNEQFF
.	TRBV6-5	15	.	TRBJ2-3	TGTGCCAGCGTAAAACGGGACTCTTCCCCAGATACGCAGTATTTT	CASVKRDSSPDTQYF
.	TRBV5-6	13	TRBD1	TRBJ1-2	TGTGCCAGCACCAGGACAGGATCGGAGGGCTACACCTTC	CASTRTGSEGYTF
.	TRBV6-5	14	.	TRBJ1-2	TGTGCCAGCAGTTACGGCACTCCTCTATATGGCTACACCTTC	CASSYGTPLYGYTF
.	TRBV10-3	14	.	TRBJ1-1	TGTGCCATCAGTGAGCGTGGGACAAACACTGAAGCTTTCTTT	CAISERGTNTEAFF
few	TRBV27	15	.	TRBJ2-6	TGTGCCAGCTCCCCGGGGGCTTCTGGGGCCAACGTCCTGACTTTC	CASSPGASGANVLTF
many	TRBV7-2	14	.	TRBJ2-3	TGTGCCAGCACCCGCGGTAGAGTGGCAGATACGCAGTATTTT	CASTRGRVADTQYF
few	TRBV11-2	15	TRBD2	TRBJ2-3	TGTGCCAGCAGCATTACGGGGGGGCTCACAGATACGCAGTATTTT	CASSITGGLTDTQYF
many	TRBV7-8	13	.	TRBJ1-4	TGTGCCAGCAGCTTAGGAGCTAATGAAAAACTGTTTTTT	CASSLGANEKLFF
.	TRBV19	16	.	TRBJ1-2	TGTGCCAGTAGTATTGCTCAAGGCAGGGTTACCTCTGGCTACACCTTC	CASSIAQGRVTSGYTF
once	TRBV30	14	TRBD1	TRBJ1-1	TGTGCCTGGAGTGTACTTGAAGGGGGCCGTGAAGCTTTCTTT	CAWSVLEGGREAFF
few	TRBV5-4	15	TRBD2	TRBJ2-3	TGTGCCAGCAGCCCAAGGCGGGAGCACACAGATACGCAGTATTTT	CASSPRREHTDTQYF
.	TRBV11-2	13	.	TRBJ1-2	TGTGCCAGCAGCATGGGGAGGAACTATGGCTACACCTTC	CASSMGRNYGYTF
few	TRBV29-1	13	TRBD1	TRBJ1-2	TGCAGCGTTACCTTGACAGGGAGCTATGGCTACACCTTC	CSVTLTGSYGYTF
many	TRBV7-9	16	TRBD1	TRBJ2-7	TGTGCCAGCAGCCCAGACAGGGGATCCTCCTCCTACGAGCAGTACTTC	CASSPDRGSSSYEQYF
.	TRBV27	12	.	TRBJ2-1	TGTGCCAGCAGTTCCCTGGGGCGTGAGCAGTTCTTC	CASSSLGREQFF
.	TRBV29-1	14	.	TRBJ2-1	TGCAGCGTTGTTGGGAGACAGTCCTACAATGAGCAGTTCTTC	CSVVGRQSYNEQFF
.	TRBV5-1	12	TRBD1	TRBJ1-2	TGCGCCAGCAGCTCGGACAGGGATGGCTACACCTTC	CASSSDRDGYTF
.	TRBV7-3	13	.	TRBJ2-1	TGTGCCAGCAGCCTCCAAGGAGGTTATGAGCAGTTCTTC	CASSLQGGYEQFF
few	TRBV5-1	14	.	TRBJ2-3	TGCGCCAGCCATCCTGGGGCATCCGTAGATACGCAGTATTTT	CASHPGASVDTQYF
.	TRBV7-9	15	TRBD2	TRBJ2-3	TGTGCCAGCACCCCACTAGCGGAGAGCACAGATACGCAGTATTTT	CASTPLAESTDTQYF
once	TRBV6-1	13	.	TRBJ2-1	TGTGCCAGCATGGAGGGGGTTTACAATGAGCAGTTCTTC	CASMEGVYNEQFF
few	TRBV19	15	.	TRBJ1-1	TGTGCCAGTAGTATCATGTCAGAAGCGAACACTGAAGCTTTCTTT	CASSIMSEANTEAFF
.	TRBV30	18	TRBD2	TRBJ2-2	TGTGCCTGCACAAGTGGGACTAGCGGGCCCTCAAGGACCGGGGAGCTGTTTTTT	CACTSGTSGPSRTGELFF
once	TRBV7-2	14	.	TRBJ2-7	TGTGCCAGCAGCTTAGGTCCAGATCGCTGGGAGCAGTACTTC	CASSLGPDRWEQYF
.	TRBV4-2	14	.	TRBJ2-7	TGTGCCAGCAGCCAAGACGGGATGTCCTACGAGCAGTACTTC	CASSQDGMSYEQYF
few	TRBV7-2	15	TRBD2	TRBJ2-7	TGTGCCAGCAGCGGGCTAGCGGGGGGGCCCTACGAGCAGTACTTC	CASSGLAGGPYEQYF
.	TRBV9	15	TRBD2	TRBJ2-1	TGTGCCAGCAGCGTAGGGACGGGGGGGTACAATGAGCAGTTCTTC	CASSVGTGGYNEQFF
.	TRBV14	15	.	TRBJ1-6	TGTGCCAGCAGCCAAGCCAGATCCTATAATTCACCCCTCCACTTT	CASSQARSYNSPLHF
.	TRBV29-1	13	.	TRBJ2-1	TGCAGCTTGGGGGGCAGGTTATCCAATGAGCAGTTCTTC	CSLGGRLSNEQFF
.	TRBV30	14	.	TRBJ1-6	TGTGCCTGGAGTGGGGATGGGGTCAATTCACCCCTCCACTTT	CAWSGDGVNSPLHF
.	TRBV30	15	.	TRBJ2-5	TGTGCCTGGAGCCTGGGGACATCCAGAAAGAGTACCCAGTACTTC	CAWSLGTSRKSTQYF
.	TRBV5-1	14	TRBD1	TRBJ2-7	TGCGCCAGCAGCCTCCCGGGACAGGGGAGCGAGCAGTACTTC	CASSLPGQGSEQYF
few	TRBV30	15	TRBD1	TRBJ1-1	TGTGCCTGGAGCACCCCGGACAGGAAAAACACTGAAGCTTTCTTT	CAWSTPDRKNTEAFF
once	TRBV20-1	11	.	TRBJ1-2	TGCAGTGCTAGATCAGATGATGGCTACACCTTC	CSARSDDGYTF
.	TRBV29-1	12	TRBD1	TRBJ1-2	TGCAGCGTTGTGTCAGGGGGCTATGGCTACACCTTC	CSVVSGGYGYTF
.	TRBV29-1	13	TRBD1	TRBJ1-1	TGCAGCGTTGAGGCCCGGGACAGGGAGATGACTTTCTTT	CSVEARDREMTFF